This TCR beta chain was found in a study of T cells in Graves' hyperthyroidism and ophthalmopathy. The source material, RNA transcripts, was used to amplify TCR beta CDR3 regions. The HTBI primer set drove a first-round RT-PCR of the TCR CDR3. Using its own MiXCR run on the multiplex PCR reads, TCRdb lists one record per CDR3 protein. The repertoire includes 550,000 to 800,000 distinct CDR3 sequences, less than 20% of them detected once, and around 8.1% sits in the top ten. The specimen was blood. The source of this sequence is a man aged 18-30 years with Graves' hyperthyroidism.

The CDR3 DNA follows: TGCAGTGCTAGAGATCAGAAGTACAATGAGCAGTTCTTC. This sequence encodes CSARDQKYNEQFF. This rearrangement joins TRBV20-1 to TRBJ2-1; the D is unclear. The germline CDR1 and CDR2 sequences are DFQATT and SNEGSKA (reference sequence). This CDR3 region has 13 residues. V lost 0 bases and J lost 4, with 7 bases in between.